This TCR beta chain is drawn from a study of blood T cell repertoires in COVID-19. About the study: T cells, B-cell-depleted T cells, or PBMCs supplied cDNA or gDNA.

CDR3 length: 15 residues. Germline values: CDR1 GTSNPN, CDR2 SVGIG (reference sequence). V was pared by 6 bases and J by 3 bases, with 17 bases between. Original data processing: Scientists estimated how many nucleated cells there were by amplifying reference gene primers. Method: immunoSEQ multiplex PCR; TCRdb's copy keeps in-frame clones and lacks some. The DNA gave D and trimming, while V, J and clone size come from that table. The data hold more than 150,000 clones, with approximately 86% observed a single time. The genes are TRBV30 and TRBJ2-2; D may be TRBD1 (6 bases). The sequence derives from a man younger than 30 with acute or convalescent COVID-19. Specimen: peripheral blood. The CDR3 here is CACHPGDLDTGELFF. CDR3 nucleotide sequence: TGTGCCTGCCACCCAGGGGACCTAGACACCGGGGAGCTGTTTTTT.